A single T cell receptor beta chain is shown here with its context. Its target is not known. The source of the sample is a study of T cell repertoires in cytomegalovirus infection. One entry per CDR3 protein, called by TCRdb with MiXCR from the reads. The table records hundreds of thousands of distinct CDR3 sequences, roughly 36% of them present only once. This CDR3 comprises 14 residues. Trimming left V 11 bases short and J 1 base short, with 17 bases between. The germline gives CDR1 MRHNA, CDR2 SNTAGT. Study-wide points: Summed frequency of shared TCR beta families picked out CMV carriers who also had the relevant HLA. The ex vivo response showed dominance by HLA-C-restricted CMV-specific TCR beta clonotypes.

Sequenced here: cultured PBMCs, sampled from culture after CMV antigen stimulation. The V call is TRBV6-4, the J call TRBJ1-1; D may be TRBD1 (6 bases). This TCR was sampled from a human donor in good health (CMV status not recorded). Some clones in this sample may be carry-over from other donors' samples. CDR3 protein: CAWEKGGANTEAFF. The DNA for the CDR3 is TGTGCCTGGGAAAAGGGGGGCGCGAACACTGAAGCTTTCTTT.